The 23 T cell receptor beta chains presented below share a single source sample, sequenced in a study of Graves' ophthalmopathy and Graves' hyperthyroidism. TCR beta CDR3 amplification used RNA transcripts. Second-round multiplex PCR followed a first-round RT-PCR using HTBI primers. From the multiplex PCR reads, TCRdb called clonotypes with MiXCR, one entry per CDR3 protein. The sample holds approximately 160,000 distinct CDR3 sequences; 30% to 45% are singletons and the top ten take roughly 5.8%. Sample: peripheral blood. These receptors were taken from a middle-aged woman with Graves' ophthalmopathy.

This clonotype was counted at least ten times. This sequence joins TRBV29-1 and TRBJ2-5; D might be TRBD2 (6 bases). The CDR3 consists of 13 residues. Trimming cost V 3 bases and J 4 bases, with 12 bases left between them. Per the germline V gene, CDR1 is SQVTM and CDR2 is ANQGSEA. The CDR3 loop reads CSVDGGTVETQYF. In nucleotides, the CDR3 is TGCAGCGTTGATGGCGGGACCGTAGAGACCCAGTACTTC.

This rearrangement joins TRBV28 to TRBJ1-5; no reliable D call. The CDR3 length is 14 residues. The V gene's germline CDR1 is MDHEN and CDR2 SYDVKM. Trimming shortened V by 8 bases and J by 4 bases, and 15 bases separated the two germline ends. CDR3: CASAKSEPNQPQHF. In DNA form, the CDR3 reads TGTGCCAGCGCCAAATCAGAACCGAATCAGCCCCAGCATTTT. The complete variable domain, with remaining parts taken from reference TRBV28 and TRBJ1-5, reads DVKVTQSSRYLVKRTGEKVFLECVQDMDHENMFWYRQDPGLGLRLIYFSYDVKMKEKGDIPEGYSVSREKKERFSLILESASTNQTSMYLCASAKSEPNQPQHFGDGTRLSIL.

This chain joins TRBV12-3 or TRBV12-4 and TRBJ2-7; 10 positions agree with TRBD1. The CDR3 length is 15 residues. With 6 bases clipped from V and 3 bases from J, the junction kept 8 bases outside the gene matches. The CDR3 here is CASRERTGGGYEQYF. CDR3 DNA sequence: TGTGCCAGCAGAGAGAGGACAGGGGGAGGCTACGAGCAGTACTTC.

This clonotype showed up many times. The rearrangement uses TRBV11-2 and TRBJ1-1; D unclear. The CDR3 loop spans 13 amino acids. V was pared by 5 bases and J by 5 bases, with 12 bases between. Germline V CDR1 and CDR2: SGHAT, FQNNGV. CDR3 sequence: CASSPTGGTEAFF. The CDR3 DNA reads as TGTGCCAGCAGCCCAACCGGAGGGACTGAAGCTTTCTTT. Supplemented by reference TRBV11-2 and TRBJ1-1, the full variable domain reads EAGVAQSPRYKIIEKRQSVAFWCNPISGHATLYWYQQILGQGPKLLIQFQNNGVVDDSQLPKDRFSAERLKGVDSTLKIQPAKLEDSAVYLCASSPTGGTEAFFGQGTRLTVV.

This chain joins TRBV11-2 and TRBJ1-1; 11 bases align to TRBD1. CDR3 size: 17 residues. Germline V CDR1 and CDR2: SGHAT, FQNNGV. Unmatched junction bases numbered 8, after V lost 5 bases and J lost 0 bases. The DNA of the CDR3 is TGTGCCAGCAGCAACCCCGGGACAGGGGGGATGAACACTGAAGCTTTCTTT. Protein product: CASSNPGTGGMNTEAFF. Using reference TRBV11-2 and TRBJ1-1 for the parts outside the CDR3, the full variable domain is EAGVAQSPRYKIIEKRQSVAFWCNPISGHATLYWYQQILGQGPKLLIQFQNNGVVDDSQLPKDRFSAERLKGVDSTLKIQPAKLEDSAVYLCASSNPGTGGMNTEAFFGQGTRLTVV.

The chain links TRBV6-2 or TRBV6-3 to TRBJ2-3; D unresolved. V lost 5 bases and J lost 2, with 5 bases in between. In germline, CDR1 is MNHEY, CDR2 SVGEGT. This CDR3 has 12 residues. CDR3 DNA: TGTGCCAGCAGTGCCTACACAGATACGCAGTATTTT. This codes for CASSAYTDTQYF.

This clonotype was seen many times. As DNA, the CDR3 is TGTGCCAGCAGTCAACACAACTCGAATTCACCCCTCCACTTT. Translating it yields CASSQHNSNSPLHF. V and J are TRBV12-3 or TRBV12-4 and TRBJ1-6; D unclear. V was cut by 5 bases and J by 7 bases, with 12 bases left in between. This CDR3 contains 14 residues.

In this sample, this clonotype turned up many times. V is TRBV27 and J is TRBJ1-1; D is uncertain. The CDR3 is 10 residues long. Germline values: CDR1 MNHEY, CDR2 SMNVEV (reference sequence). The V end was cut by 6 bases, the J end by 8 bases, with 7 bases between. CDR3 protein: CASSFGEAFF. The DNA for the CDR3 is TGTGCCAGCAGCTTCGGCGAAGCTTTCTTT.

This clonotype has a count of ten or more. The CDR3: CASSPDLPEQYF. CDR3 sequence (DNA): TGTGCCAGCAGTCCCGATCTCCCCGAGCAGTACTTC. This chain links TRBV28 with TRBJ2-7; D uncertain. Germline CDR1 is MDHEN and CDR2 is SYDVKM. Trimming cost V 5 bases and J 6 bases, with 11 bases left between them. The CDR3 spans 12 residues.

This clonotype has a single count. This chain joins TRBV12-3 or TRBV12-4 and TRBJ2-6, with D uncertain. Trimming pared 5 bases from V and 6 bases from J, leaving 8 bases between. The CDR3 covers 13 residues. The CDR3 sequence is CASSPPPANVLTF. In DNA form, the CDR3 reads TGTGCCAGCAGTCCCCCACCGGCCAACGTCCTGACTTTC.

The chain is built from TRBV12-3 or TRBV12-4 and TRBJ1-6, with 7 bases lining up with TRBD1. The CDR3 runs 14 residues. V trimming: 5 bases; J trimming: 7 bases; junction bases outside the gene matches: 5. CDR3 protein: CASSDSTGNSPLHF. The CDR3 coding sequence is TGTGCCAGCAGTGACTCGACAGGGAATTCACCCCTCCACTTT.

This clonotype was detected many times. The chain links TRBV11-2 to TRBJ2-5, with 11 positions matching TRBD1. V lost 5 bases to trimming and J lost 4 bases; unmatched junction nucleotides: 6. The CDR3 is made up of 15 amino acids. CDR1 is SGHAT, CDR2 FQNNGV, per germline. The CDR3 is CASSAPGTGGETQYF. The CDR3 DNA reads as TGTGCCAGCAGCGCGCCCGGGACAGGGGGAGAGACCCAGTACTTC.

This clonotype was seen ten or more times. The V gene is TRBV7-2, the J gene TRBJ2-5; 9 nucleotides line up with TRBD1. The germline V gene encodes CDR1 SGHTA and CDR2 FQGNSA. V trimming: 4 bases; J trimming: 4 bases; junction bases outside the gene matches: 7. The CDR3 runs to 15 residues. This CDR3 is CASSSVTGGSETQYF. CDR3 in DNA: TGTGCCAGCAGCTCCGTGACAGGGGGGTCAGAGACCCAGTACTTC.

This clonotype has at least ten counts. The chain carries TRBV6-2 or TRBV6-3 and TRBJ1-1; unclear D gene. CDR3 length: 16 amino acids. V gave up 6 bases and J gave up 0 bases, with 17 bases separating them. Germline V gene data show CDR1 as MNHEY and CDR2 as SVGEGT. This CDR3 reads CASRPRSGSMNTEAFF. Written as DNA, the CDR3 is TGTGCCAGCAGGCCCCGATCAGGATCTATGAACACTGAAGCTTTCTTT.

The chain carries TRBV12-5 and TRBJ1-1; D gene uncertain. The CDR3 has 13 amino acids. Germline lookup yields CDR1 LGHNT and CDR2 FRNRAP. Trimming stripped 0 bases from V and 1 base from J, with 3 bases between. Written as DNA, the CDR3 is TGTGCTAGTGGTTTGGTACCGAACACTGAAGCTTTCTTT. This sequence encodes CASGLVPNTEAFF.

CDR3 region: CASSYGGRGQETQYF. The DNA for the CDR3 is TGTGCCAGCAGTTATGGTGGACGAGGGCAAGAGACCCAGTACTTC. The chain links TRBV6-5 to TRBJ2-5, with a weak D call TRBD2 (5 bases). V gave up 3 bases and J gave up 2 bases, with 13 bases separating them. Per the germline V gene, CDR1 is MNHEY and CDR2 is SVGAGI. CDR3 length: 15 amino acids.

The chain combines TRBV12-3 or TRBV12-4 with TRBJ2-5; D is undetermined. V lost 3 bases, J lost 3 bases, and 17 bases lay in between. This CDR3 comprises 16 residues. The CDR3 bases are TGTGCCAGCAGTTTCTTGGGATCGGTTTTCGAAGAGACCCAGTACTTC. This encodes CASSFLGSVFEETQYF.

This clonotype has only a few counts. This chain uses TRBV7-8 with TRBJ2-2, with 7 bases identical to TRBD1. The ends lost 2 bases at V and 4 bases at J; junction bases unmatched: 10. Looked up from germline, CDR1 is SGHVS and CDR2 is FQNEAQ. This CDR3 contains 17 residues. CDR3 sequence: CASSLSRSGQSTGELFF. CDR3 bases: TGTGCCAGCAGCTTAAGTCGGTCGGGACAGAGCACCGGGGAGCTGTTTTTT.

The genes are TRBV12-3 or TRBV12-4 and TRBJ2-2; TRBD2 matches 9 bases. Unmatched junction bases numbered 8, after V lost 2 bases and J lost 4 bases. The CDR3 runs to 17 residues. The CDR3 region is CASSLTGRRGGTGELFF. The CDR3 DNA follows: TGTGCCAGCAGTTTAACGGGTCGGCGGGGGGGCACCGGGGAGCTGTTTTTT.

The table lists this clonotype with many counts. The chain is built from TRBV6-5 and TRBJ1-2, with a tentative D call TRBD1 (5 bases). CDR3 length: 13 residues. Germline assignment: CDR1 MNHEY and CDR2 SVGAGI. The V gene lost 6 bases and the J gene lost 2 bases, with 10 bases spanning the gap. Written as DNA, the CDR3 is TGTGCCAGCAGAGGGACGGGAAACTATGGCTACACCTTC. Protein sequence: CASRGTGNYGYTF.

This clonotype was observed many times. CDR3 residues: CASSFQGNTEAFF. The CDR3 coding sequence is TGTGCCAGCAGCTTTCAAGGGAACACTGAAGCTTTCTTT. This rearrangement joins TRBV7-3 to TRBJ1-1; D unclear. V was trimmed by 3 bases and J by 1 base, leaving 6 bases between them. The CDR3 totals 13 residues. The germline gives CDR1 SGHTA, CDR2 FQGTGA.

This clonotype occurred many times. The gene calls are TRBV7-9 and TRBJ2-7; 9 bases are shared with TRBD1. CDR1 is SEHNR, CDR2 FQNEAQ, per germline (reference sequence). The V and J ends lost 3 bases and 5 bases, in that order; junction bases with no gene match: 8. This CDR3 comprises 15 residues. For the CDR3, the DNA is TGTGCCAGCAGCTTCACCTGGGACAGGGTAAACGAGCAGTACTTC. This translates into CASSFTWDRVNEQYF.

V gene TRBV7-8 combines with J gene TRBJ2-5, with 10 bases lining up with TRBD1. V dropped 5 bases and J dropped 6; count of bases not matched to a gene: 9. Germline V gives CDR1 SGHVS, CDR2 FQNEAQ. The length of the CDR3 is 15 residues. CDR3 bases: TGTGCCAGCAGCCCGACAGGGGGCCTACCCAAGACCCAGTACTTC. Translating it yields CASSPTGGLPKTQYF.